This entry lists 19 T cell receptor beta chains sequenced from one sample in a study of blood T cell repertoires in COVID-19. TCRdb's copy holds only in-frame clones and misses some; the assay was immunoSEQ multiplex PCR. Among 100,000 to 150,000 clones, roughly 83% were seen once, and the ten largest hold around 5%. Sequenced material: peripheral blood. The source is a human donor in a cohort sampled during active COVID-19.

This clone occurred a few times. The CDR3 loop is CASSPPSPRPTDTQYF. CDR3 DNA sequence: TGTGCCAGCTCACCACCGAGTCCGCGGCCCACAGATACGCAGTATTTT. The chain carries TRBV18 and TRBJ2-3, with unresolved D. The V gene's germline CDR1 is KGHSH and CDR2 LQKENI. The CDR3 loop spans 16 amino acids. The ends were cut back, 0 bases at V and 2 bases at J, with 12 bases in the middle.

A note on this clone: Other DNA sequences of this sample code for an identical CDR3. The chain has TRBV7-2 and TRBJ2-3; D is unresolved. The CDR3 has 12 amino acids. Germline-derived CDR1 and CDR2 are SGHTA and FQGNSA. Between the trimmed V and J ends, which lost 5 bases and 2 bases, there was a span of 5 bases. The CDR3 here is CASSPYTDTQYF. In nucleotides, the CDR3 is TGTGCCAGCAGCCCCTACACAGATACGCAGTATTTT.

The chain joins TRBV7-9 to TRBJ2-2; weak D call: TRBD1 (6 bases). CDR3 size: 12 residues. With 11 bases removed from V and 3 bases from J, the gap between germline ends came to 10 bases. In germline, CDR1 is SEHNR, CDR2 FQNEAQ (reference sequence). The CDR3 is CAEGGDTGELFF. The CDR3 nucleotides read TGTGCCGAAGGGGGAGACACCGGGGAGCTGTTTTTT.

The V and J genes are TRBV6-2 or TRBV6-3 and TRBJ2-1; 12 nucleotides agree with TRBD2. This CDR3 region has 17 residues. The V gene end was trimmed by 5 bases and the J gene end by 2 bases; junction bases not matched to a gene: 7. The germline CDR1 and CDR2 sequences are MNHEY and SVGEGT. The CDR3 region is CASSKLAGGSPYNEQFF. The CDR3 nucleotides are TGTGCCAGCAGTAAACTAGCGGGAGGAAGTCCCTACAATGAGCAGTTCTTC.

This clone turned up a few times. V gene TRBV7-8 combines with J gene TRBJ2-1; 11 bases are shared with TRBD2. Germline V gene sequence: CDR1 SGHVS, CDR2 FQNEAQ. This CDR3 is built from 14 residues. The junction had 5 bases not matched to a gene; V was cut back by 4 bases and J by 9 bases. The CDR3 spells CASSSQGTSGEQFF. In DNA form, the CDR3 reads TGTGCCAGCAGCTCACAGGGGACTAGCGGTGAGCAGTTCTTC. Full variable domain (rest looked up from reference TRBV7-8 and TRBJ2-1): GAGVSQSPRYKVAKRGQDVALRCDPISGHVSLFWYQQALGQGPEFLTYFQNEAQLDKSGLPSDRFFAERPEGSVSTLKIQRTQQEDSAVYLCASSSQGTSGEQFFGPGTRLTVL.

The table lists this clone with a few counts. CDR3 sequence reads: CATSDSSRDEQFF. The CDR3 coding sequence is TGTGCCACCTCGGACTCTTCGCGCGATGAGCAGTTCTTC. J is TRBJ2-1 and V is TRBV24-1; weak D call: TRBD2 (5 bases). The CDR3 extends over 13 amino acids. CDR1 is KGHDR and CDR2 is SFDVKD in the germline V gene. V lost 9 bases and J 8 bases, leaving 16 bases between the germline ends.

The CDR3 spells CASSYGGRKSGNTIYF. The CDR3 bases are TGTGCCAGCAGTTACGGAGGGAGGAAATCTGGAAACACCATATATTTT. V gene TRBV6-6 combines with J gene TRBJ1-3; D is unresolved. Germline-derived CDR1 and CDR2 are MNHNY and SVGAGI (reference sequence). This CDR3 comprises 16 residues. V lost 2 bases, J lost 1 base, and 12 bases lay in between.

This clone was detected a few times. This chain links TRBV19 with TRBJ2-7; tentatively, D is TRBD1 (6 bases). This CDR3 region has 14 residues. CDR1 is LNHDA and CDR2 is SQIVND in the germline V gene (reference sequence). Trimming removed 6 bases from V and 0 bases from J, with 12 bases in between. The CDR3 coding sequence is TGTGCCAGTAGGCCAACGGACAGCTCCTACGAGCAGTACTTC. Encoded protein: CASRPTDSSYEQYF.

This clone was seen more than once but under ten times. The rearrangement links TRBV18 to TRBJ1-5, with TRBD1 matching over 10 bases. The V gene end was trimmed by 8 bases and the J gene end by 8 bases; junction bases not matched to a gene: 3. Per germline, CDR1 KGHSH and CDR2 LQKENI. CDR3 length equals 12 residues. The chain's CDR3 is CASGQGGEPQHF. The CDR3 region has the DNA TGTGCCAGCGGACAGGGGGGAGAGCCCCAGCATTTT.

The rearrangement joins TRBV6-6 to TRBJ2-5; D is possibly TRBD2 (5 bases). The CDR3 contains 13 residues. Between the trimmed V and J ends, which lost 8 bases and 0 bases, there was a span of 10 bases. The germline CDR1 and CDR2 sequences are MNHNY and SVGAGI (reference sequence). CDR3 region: CASGPGYQETQYF. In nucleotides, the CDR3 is TGTGCCAGCGGACCGGGGTACCAAGAGACCCAGTACTTC.

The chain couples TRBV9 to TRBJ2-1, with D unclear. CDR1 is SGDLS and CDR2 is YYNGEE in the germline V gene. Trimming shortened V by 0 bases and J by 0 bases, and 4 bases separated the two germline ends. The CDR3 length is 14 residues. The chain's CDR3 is CASSVDGSYNEQFF. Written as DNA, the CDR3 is TGTGCCAGCAGCGTAGACGGCTCCTACAATGAGCAGTTCTTC.

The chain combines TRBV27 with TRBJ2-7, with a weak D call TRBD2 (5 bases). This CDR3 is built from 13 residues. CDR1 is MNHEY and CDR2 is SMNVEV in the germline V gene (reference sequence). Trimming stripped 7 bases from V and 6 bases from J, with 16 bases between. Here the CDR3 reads CASTSGLFSEQYF. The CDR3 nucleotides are TGTGCCAGCACCAGCGGCCTGTTTAGCGAGCAGTACTTC.

The CDR3: CASNVVLGHNEQFF. DNA of the CDR3: TGTGCCAGTAATGTCGTTCTGGGGCACAATGAGCAGTTCTTC. The chain combines TRBV19 with TRBJ2-1, with D maybe TRBD1 (5 bases). There are 14 residues in the CDR3. Germline V gene data show CDR1 as LNHDA and CDR2 as SQIVND (reference sequence). Trimming took 7 bases from V and 5 from J, leaving 15 bases between them.

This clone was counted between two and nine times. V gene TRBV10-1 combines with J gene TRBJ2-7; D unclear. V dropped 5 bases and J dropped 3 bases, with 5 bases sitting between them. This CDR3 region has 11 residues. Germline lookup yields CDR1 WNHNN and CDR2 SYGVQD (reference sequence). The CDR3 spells CASSNFYEQYF. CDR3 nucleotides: TGCGCCAGCAGTAACTTCTACGAGCAGTACTTC.

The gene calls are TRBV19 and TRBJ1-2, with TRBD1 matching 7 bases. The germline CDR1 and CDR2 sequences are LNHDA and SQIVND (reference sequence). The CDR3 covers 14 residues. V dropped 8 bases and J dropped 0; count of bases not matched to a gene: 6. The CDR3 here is CASYQGGANYGYTF. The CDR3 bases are TGTGCCAGTTACCAGGGGGGTGCTAACTATGGCTACACCTTC.

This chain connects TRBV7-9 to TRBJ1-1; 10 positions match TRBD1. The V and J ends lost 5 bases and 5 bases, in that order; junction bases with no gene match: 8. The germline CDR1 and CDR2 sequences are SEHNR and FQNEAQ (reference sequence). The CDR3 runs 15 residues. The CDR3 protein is CASSSRDRGDTEAFF. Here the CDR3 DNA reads TGTGCCAGCAGCAGCCGGGACAGGGGAGATACTGAAGCTTTCTTT.

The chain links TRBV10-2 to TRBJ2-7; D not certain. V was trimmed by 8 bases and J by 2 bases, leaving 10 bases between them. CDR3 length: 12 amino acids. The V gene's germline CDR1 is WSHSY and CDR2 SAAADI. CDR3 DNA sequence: TGCGCCAGCCTCGACCGGGCCTACGAGCAGTACTTC. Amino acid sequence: CASLDRAYEQYF.

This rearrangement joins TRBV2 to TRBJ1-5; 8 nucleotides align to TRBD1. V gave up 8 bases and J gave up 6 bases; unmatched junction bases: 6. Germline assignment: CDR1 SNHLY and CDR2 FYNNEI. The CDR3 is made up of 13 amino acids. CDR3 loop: CASGRQGSQPQHF. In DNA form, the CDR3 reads TGTGCCAGCGGAAGACAGGGGAGTCAGCCCCAGCATTTT.

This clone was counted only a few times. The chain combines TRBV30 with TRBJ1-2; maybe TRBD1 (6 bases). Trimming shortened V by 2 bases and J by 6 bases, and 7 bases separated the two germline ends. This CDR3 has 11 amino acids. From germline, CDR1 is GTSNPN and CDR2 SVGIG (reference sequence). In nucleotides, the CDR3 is TGTGCCTGGAGTTACAGGGATGGCTACACCTTC. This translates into CAWSYRDGYTF. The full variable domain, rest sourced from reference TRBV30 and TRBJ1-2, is SQTIHQWPATLVQPVGSPLSLECTVEGTSNPNLYWYRQAAGRGLQLLFYSVGIGQISSEVPQNLSASRPQDRQFILSSKKLLLSDSGFYLCAWSYRDGYTFGSGTRLTVV.